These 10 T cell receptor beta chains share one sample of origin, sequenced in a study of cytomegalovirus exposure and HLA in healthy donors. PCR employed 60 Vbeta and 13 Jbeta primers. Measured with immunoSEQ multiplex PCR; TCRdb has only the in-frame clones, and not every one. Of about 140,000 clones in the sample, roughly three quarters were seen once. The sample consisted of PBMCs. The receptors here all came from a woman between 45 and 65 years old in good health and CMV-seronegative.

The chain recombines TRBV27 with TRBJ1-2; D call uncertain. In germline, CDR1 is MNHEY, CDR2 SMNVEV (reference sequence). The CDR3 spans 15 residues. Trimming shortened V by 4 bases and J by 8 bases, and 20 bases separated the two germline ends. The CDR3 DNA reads TGTGCCAGCAGTTCCGACCCCGGCGGGGTGAACGGCTACACCTTC. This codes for CASSSDPGGVNGYTF.

The CDR3 is CASSQDMRGGSTRNEQFF. The CDR3, as DNA: TGTGCCAGCAGCCAAGATATGCGGGGGGGCTCCACGAGGAATGAGCAGTTCTTC. The chain recombines TRBV4-2 with TRBJ2-1, with 9 bases fitting TRBD2. This CDR3 has 18 residues. Germline V gene sequence: CDR1 LGHNA, CDR2 YNFKEQ. Germline trimming cut 0 bases from V and 7 bases from J; bases unmatched to any gene: 13.

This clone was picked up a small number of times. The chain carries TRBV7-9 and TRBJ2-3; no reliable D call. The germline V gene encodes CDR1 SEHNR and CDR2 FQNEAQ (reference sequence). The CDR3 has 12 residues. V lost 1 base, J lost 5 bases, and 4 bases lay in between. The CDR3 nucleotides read TGTGCCAGCAGCTTAGATCTAGATACGCAGTATTTT. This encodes CASSLDLDTQYF.

CDR3 DNA: TGCGCCAGCAGCTTAAACGTTGGAAATAGCGGTGGCTACACCTTC. Protein: CASSLNVGNSGGYTF. The chain is built from TRBV4-3 and TRBJ1-2; D gene unclear. The germline CDR1 and CDR2 sequences are LGHNA and YSLEER. The CDR3 covers 15 residues. V was trimmed by 5 bases and J by 7 bases, leaving 20 bases between them.

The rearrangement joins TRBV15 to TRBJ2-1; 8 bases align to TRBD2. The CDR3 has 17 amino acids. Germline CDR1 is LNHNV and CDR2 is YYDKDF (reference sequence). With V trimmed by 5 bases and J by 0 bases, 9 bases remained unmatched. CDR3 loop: CATSYETGTSSYNEQFF. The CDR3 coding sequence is TGTGCCACCAGCTATGAGACCGGGACTAGCTCCTACAATGAGCAGTTCTTC.

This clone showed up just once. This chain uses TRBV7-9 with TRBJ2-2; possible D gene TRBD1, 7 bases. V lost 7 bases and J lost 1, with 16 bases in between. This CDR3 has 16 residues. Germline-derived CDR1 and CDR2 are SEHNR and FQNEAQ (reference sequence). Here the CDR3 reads CASIGARGVNTGELFF. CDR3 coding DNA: TGTGCCAGCATCGGGGCCAGGGGGGTGAACACCGGGGAGCTGTTTTTT.

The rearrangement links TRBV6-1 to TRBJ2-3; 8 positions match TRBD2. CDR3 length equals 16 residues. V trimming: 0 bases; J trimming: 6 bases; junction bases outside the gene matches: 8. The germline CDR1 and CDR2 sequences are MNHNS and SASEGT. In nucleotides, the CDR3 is TGTGCCAGCAGTGAAGCAGCCGCGGGGGGTGCGGATACGCAGTATTTT. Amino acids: CASSEAAAGGADTQYF.

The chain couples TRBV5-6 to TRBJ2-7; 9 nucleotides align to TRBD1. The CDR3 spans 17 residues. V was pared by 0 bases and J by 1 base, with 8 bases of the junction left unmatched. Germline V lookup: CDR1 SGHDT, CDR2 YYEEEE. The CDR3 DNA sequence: TGTGCCAGCAGCTTGGTTAGGGGACAGGGCGGGTCCTACGAGCAGTACTTC. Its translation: CASSLVRGQGGSYEQYF.

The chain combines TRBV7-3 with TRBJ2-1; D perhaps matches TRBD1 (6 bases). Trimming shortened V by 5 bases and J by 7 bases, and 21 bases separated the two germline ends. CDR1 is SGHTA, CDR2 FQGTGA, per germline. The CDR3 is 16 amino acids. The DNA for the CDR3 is TGTGCCAGCAGCACAACGCGACAGGTTTTATTGAATGAGCAGTTCTTC. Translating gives CASSTTRQVLLNEQFF. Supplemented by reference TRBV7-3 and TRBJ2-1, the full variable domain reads GAGVSQTPSNKVTEKGKYVELRCDPISGHTALYWYRQSLGQGPEFLIYFQGTGAADDSGLPNDRFFAVRPEGSVSTLKIQRTERGDSAVYLCASSTTRQVLLNEQFFGPGTRLTVL.

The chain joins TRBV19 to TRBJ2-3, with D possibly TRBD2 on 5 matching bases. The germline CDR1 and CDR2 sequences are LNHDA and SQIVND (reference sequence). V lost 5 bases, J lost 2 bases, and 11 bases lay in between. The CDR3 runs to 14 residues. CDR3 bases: TGTGCCAGTAGTCTCCGGGGTAACACAGATACGCAGTATTTT. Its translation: CASSLRGNTDTQYF.